Listed below are T cell receptor beta chains from one sample, sequenced in a study of blood T cell repertoires in COVID-19. The protocol was immunoSEQ multiplex PCR, while the TCRdb copy is restricted to in-frame clones and leaves out a portion. The sample lists about 130,000 clones, roughly three quarters occurring once. Sample: peripheral blood. The receptors were gathered from a man aged 40-49 years with active or convalescent COVID-19. The CDR3 runs from the conserved cysteine through the conserved F or W. A D gene is named only where the DNA matches it firmly. Only part of the rows carry a size: once, few, many, or a class if the clone is expanded.

clone size: -
CDR3 length: 13
J gene: TRBJ1-2
V gene: TRBV7-6
D gene: TRBD1
CDR3 DNA: TGTGCCAGCAGCCTAGAGGCAGGGGGAGGCTACACCTTC
CDR3 protein: CASSLEAGGGYTF

clone size: -
CDR3 length: 16
J gene: TRBJ2-2
V gene: TRBV19
D gene: TRBD1
CDR3 DNA: TGTGCCAGTAGTACACAGGGGGGCGCCGGAACCGGGGAGCTGTTTTTT
CDR3 protein: CASSTQGGAGTGELFF

clone size: -
CDR3 length: 14
J gene: TRBJ2-7
V gene: TRBV6-2/TRBV6-3
D gene: TRBD2
CDR3 DNA: TGTGCCAGCAGTCCGACTAGCGGTGCCTACGAGCAGTACTTC
CDR3 protein: CASSPTSGAYEQYF

clone size: -
CDR3 length: 16
J gene: TRBJ2-3
V gene: TRBV11-2
D gene: -
CDR3 DNA: TGTGCCAGCAGCCCTAGGACTGGCGTCGCGGGTGATACGCAGTATTTT
CDR3 protein: CASSPRTGVAGDTQYF

clone size: once
CDR3 length: 14
J gene: TRBJ1-1
V gene: TRBV9
D gene: TRBD1
CDR3 DNA: TGTGCCAGCAGCGAGGGACAGGGGTTCGGTGAAGCTTTCTTT
CDR3 protein: CASSEGQGFGEAFF

clone size: many
CDR3 length: 14
J gene: TRBJ2-7
V gene: TRBV27
D gene: -
CDR3 DNA: TGTGCCAGCAGTTTAAACAGGGTGGGATCCGAGCAGTACTTC
CDR3 protein: CASSLNRVGSEQYF

clone size: -
CDR3 length: 14
J gene: TRBJ1-4
V gene: TRBV18
D gene: -
CDR3 DNA: TGTGCCAGCTCACCAACTGCAACTAATGAAAAACTGTTTTTT
CDR3 protein: CASSPTATNEKLFF

clone size: -
CDR3 length: 16
J gene: TRBJ1-5
V gene: TRBV30
D gene: TRBD1
CDR3 DNA: TGTGCCTGGAGTTTACCCCTAGGCAGGGGGTTTCAGCCCCAGCATTTT
CDR3 protein: CAWSLPLGRGFQPQHF

clone size: once
CDR3 length: 18
J gene: TRBJ2-1
V gene: TRBV24-1
D gene: TRBD1
CDR3 DNA: TGTGCCACCAGTGATCCGACAGGGGGTGGGAGCTCCTACAATGAGCAGTTCTTC
CDR3 protein: CATSDPTGGGSSYNEQFF

clone size: -
CDR3 length: 15
J gene: TRBJ2-7
V gene: TRBV19
D gene: TRBD1
CDR3 DNA: TGTGCCAGTAGTATGGGTAGGGACAGACCTTACGAGCAGTACTTC
CDR3 protein: CASSMGRDRPYEQYF

clone size: -
CDR3 length: 13
J gene: TRBJ1-2
V gene: TRBV3-1/TRBV3-2
D gene: -
CDR3 DNA: TGTGCCAGCAGCCAGAGCGAGACGGGGGGCTACACCTTC
CDR3 protein: CASSQSETGGYTF

clone size: -
CDR3 length: 15
J gene: TRBJ2-7
V gene: TRBV6-6
D gene: TRBD1
CDR3 DNA: TGTGCCAGCAGTTCCATGGGACAGGGTATCTACGAGCAGTACTTC
CDR3 protein: CASSSMGQGIYEQYF

clone size: -
CDR3 length: 12
J gene: TRBJ2-3
V gene: TRBV4-1
D gene: -
CDR3 DNA: TGCGCCAGCAGCCAAGATAGAAATACGCAGTATTTT
CDR3 protein: CASSQDRNTQYF

clone size: few
CDR3 length: 13
J gene: TRBJ2-5
V gene: TRBV19
D gene: TRBD1
CDR3 DNA: TGTGCCAGTAGTAAAACAGGGGGCGAGACCCAGTACTTC
CDR3 protein: CASSKTGGETQYF

clone size: few
CDR3 length: 13
J gene: TRBJ2-7
V gene: TRBV11-2
D gene: -
CDR3 DNA: TGTGCCAGCAGCTTAGGGGCTGGTTACGAGCAGTACTTC
CDR3 protein: CASSLGAGYEQYF

clone size: -
CDR3 length: 11
J gene: TRBJ1-1
V gene: TRBV20-1
D gene: -
CDR3 DNA: TGCAGTGCTGCCGACTTCCCTGAAGCTTTCTTT
CDR3 protein: CSAADFPEAFF

clone size: -
CDR3 length: 13
J gene: TRBJ1-2
V gene: TRBV11-2
D gene: -
CDR3 DNA: TGTGCCAGCAGCGCCTCTCTGATAGATGGCTACACCTTC
CDR3 protein: CASSASLIDGYTF

clone size: -
CDR3 length: 14
J gene: TRBJ2-6
V gene: TRBV9
D gene: -
CDR3 DNA: TGTGCCAGCAGCCGTAACGGTGGGGCCAACGTCCTGACTTTC
CDR3 protein: CASSRNGGANVLTF

clone size: -
CDR3 length: 15
J gene: TRBJ2-1
V gene: TRBV11-3
D gene: -
CDR3 DNA: TGTGCCAGCACAGCGGGCGGCAGAGAAGACAATGAGCAGTTCTTC
CDR3 protein: CASTAGGREDNEQFF

clone size: -
CDR3 length: 11
J gene: TRBJ2-1
V gene: TRBV27
D gene: -
CDR3 DNA: TGTGCCAGCAGACTAGGCTATGAGCAGTTCTTC
CDR3 protein: CASRLGYEQFF

clone size: -
CDR3 length: 14
J gene: TRBJ2-1
V gene: TRBV19
D gene: -
CDR3 DNA: TGTGCCAGTAGTATAGCGGCGGGCGGTAATGAGCAGTTCTTC
CDR3 protein: CASSIAAGGNEQFF

clone size: -
CDR3 length: 18
J gene: TRBJ2-7
V gene: TRBV5-1
D gene: TRBD2
CDR3 DNA: TGCGCCAGCAGCTTGGTCGGTTTGGAGGGAGGGCCTTTTCACGAGCAGTACTTC
CDR3 protein: CASSLVGLEGGPFHEQYF

clone size: -
CDR3 length: 13
J gene: TRBJ1-5
V gene: TRBV27
D gene: -
CDR3 DNA: TGTGCCAGCAGCCGGACAATGAATCAGCCCCAGCATTTT
CDR3 protein: CASSRTMNQPQHF

clone size: -
CDR3 length: 15
J gene: TRBJ2-1
V gene: TRBV7-3
D gene: TRBD1
CDR3 DNA: TGTGCCAGCAGCACCTCCGGGACAGTTTACAATGAGCAGTTCTTC
CDR3 protein: CASSTSGTVYNEQFF

clone size: once
CDR3 length: 15
J gene: TRBJ1-4
V gene: TRBV5-1
D gene: TRBD1
CDR3 DNA: TGCGCCAGCAGCTTGTTGACAGGGCGAGGTGAAAAACTGTTTTTT
CDR3 protein: CASSLLTGRGEKLFF

clone size: -
CDR3 length: 15
J gene: TRBJ2-3
V gene: TRBV2
D gene: TRBD2
CDR3 DNA: TGTGCCAGCGGGGGACTAGCGGGGTCCACAGATACGCAGTATTTT
CDR3 protein: CASGGLAGSTDTQYF

clone size: few
CDR3 length: 14
J gene: TRBJ1-4
V gene: TRBV6-6
D gene: -
CDR3 DNA: TGTGCCAGCAGTTACTCAGAGTCTAATGAAAAACTGTTTTTT
CDR3 protein: CASSYSESNEKLFF

clone size: -
CDR3 length: 18
J gene: TRBJ1-1
V gene: TRBV9
D gene: TRBD1
CDR3 DNA: TGTGCCAGCAGCGCCGAACAGGGGGCCTGGGGGCTGAACACTGAAGCTTTCTTT
CDR3 protein: CASSAEQGAWGLNTEAFF

clone size: -
CDR3 length: 12
J gene: TRBJ1-5
V gene: TRBV28
D gene: -
CDR3 DNA: TGTGCAAGCGAGGGAGACAATCAGCCCCAGCATTTT
CDR3 protein: CASEGDNQPQHF

clone size: -
CDR3 length: 15
J gene: TRBJ2-1
V gene: TRBV30
D gene: -
CDR3 DNA: TGTGCCTGGAGCCCACCCCTTAGCGGTTACAATGAGCAGTTCTTC
CDR3 protein: CAWSPPLSGYNEQFF

clone size: -
CDR3 length: 16
J gene: TRBJ1-5
V gene: TRBV7-8
D gene: -
CDR3 DNA: TGTGCCAGCAGCTTATATGGCACATCTAGCAATCAGCCCCAGCATTTT
CDR3 protein: CASSLYGTSSNQPQHF

clone size: -
CDR3 length: 19
J gene: TRBJ2-3
V gene: TRBV11-2
D gene: -
CDR3 DNA: TGTGCCAGCAGCTTAGGTCCCTTGAGAGGACAGTGGGACACAGATACGCAGTATTTT
CDR3 protein: CASSLGPLRGQWDTDTQYF

clone size: -
CDR3 length: 14
J gene: TRBJ2-5
V gene: TRBV7-9
D gene: TRBD1
CDR3 DNA: TGTGCCAGCAGCAAAGGGACAGTCGGAGAGACCCAGTACTTC
CDR3 protein: CASSKGTVGETQYF

clone size: -
CDR3 length: 14
J gene: TRBJ1-5
V gene: TRBV6-6
D gene: -
CDR3 DNA: TGTGCCAGCAGTTACTCGGAGAGCAATCAGCCCCAGCATTTT
CDR3 protein: CASSYSESNQPQHF

clone size: once
CDR3 length: 12
J gene: TRBJ1-2
V gene: TRBV30
D gene: TRBD1
CDR3 DNA: TGTGCCTTTTCGTCAGGGGGCCCAGGCTACACCTTC
CDR3 protein: CAFSSGGPGYTF

clone size: -
CDR3 length: 14
J gene: TRBJ1-2
V gene: TRBV9
D gene: -
CDR3 DNA: TGTGCCAGCAGATTAGCCCAGGGTCGTAGAGGCTACACCTTC
CDR3 protein: CASRLAQGRRGYTF

clone size: few
CDR3 length: 14
J gene: TRBJ1-5
V gene: TRBV27
D gene: TRBD1
CDR3 DNA: TGTGCCAGCCAAGGACAGGGGTTCAATCAGCCCCAGCATTTT
CDR3 protein: CASQGQGFNQPQHF

clone size: -
CDR3 length: 16
J gene: TRBJ1-1
V gene: TRBV5-5
D gene: -
CDR3 DNA: TGTGCCAGCAGCCTACGCGGGGGGCATATGAACACTGAAGCTTTCTTT
CDR3 protein: CASSLRGGHMNTEAFF

clone size: -
CDR3 length: 16
J gene: TRBJ1-5
V gene: TRBV6-2/TRBV6-3
D gene: -
CDR3 DNA: TGTGCCAGCAGTCCAAACCAAATCAACAGGGCCCAGCCCCAGCATTTT
CDR3 protein: CASSPNQINRAQPQHF

clone size: -
CDR3 length: 14
J gene: TRBJ2-7
V gene: TRBV25-1
D gene: TRBD1
CDR3 DNA: TGTGCCAGCAGTGCCCGGGACAGATCCTACGAGCAGTACTTC
CDR3 protein: CASSARDRSYEQYF

clone size: -
CDR3 length: 14
J gene: TRBJ2-7
V gene: TRBV5-6
D gene: -
CDR3 DNA: TGTGCCAGCAGCTTGGCAGGAGGCAGCTTCGAGCAGTACTTC
CDR3 protein: CASSLAGGSFEQYF

clone size: -
CDR3 length: 16
J gene: TRBJ1-2
V gene: TRBV7-9
D gene: -
CDR3 DNA: TGTGCCAGCAGCCCGGTTTTGGACACCCGGCTCTATGGCTACACCTTC
CDR3 protein: CASSPVLDTRLYGYTF

clone size: -
CDR3 length: 15
J gene: TRBJ2-7
V gene: TRBV14
D gene: -
CDR3 DNA: TGTGCCAGCAGCCAGTTAGGGGCGACAGGTAGCGAGCAGTACTTC
CDR3 protein: CASSQLGATGSEQYF

clone size: -
CDR3 length: 13
J gene: TRBJ1-2
V gene: TRBV12-3/TRBV12-4
D gene: -
CDR3 DNA: TGTGCCAGCTCCTTGGGGGGGCGGGAAGGCTACACCTTC
CDR3 protein: CASSLGGREGYTF

clone size: -
CDR3 length: 14
J gene: TRBJ2-4
V gene: TRBV19
D gene: -
CDR3 DNA: TGTGCCAGTAGTGGAGGGGTGGCCAAAAACATTCAGTACTTC
CDR3 protein: CASSGGVAKNIQYF

clone size: -
CDR3 length: 13
J gene: TRBJ1-1
V gene: TRBV11-1
D gene: -
CDR3 DNA: TGTGCCAGCAGCCGACAGAGACACACTGAAGCTTTCTTT
CDR3 protein: CASSRQRHTEAFF

clone size: -
CDR3 length: 16
J gene: TRBJ2-7
V gene: TRBV7-9
D gene: TRBD2
CDR3 DNA: TGTGCCAGCAGCTTAGGGAGCGGGAGAAGCTCCTACGAGCAGTACTTC
CDR3 protein: CASSLGSGRSSYEQYF

clone size: -
CDR3 length: 14
J gene: TRBJ2-5
V gene: TRBV15
D gene: -
CDR3 DNA: TGTGCCACCAGCAGAGTGGCGGATCAAGAGACCCAGTACTTC
CDR3 protein: CATSRVADQETQYF

clone size: -
CDR3 length: 12
J gene: TRBJ1-5
V gene: TRBV28
D gene: TRBD1
CDR3 DNA: TGTGCCAGCAGTACCGGGACAGGGGCCCAGCATTTT
CDR3 protein: CASSTGTGAQHF

clone size: -
CDR3 length: 13
J gene: TRBJ1-2
V gene: TRBV7-9
D gene: -
CDR3 DNA: TGTGCCAGCAGCCCAAGGACAGCCTATGGCTACACCTTC
CDR3 protein: CASSPRTAYGYTF

clone size: -
CDR3 length: 20
J gene: TRBJ2-3
V gene: TRBV12-5
D gene: TRBD1
CDR3 DNA: TGTGCTAGTGGTTTGGGAAGTGGGGGGACAGGACTCTCTAGCACAGATACGCAGTATTTT
CDR3 protein: CASGLGSGGTGLSSTDTQYF

clone size: -
CDR3 length: 16
J gene: TRBJ1-6
V gene: TRBV7-9
D gene: -
CDR3 DNA: TGTGCCAGCAGCTTTGGTTATACGGTATATAATTCACCCCTCCACTTT
CDR3 protein: CASSFGYTVYNSPLHF